This T cell receptor (beta chain) was retrieved from a study of blood T cell repertoires in COVID-19. As for the study in general: Sites across the United States, Italy and Spain contributed samples from acute and convalescent COVID-19.

The CDR3 loop spans 14 amino acids. Trimming took off 3 bases at V and 1 base at J, with 9 bases between the two ends. Germline loops: CDR1 SGHAT, CDR2 FQDESV (reference sequence). In the original workflow: Scientists estimated how many nucleated cells there were by amplifying reference gene primers. Libraries were prepared by immunoSEQ multiplex PCR; TCRdb keeps only in-frame clonotypes and omits some of them. V and J calls and clone size are as listed in that table; D and trimming were resolved from the DNA. The data contain about 23,000 clones, approximately 75% of them singletons. The clonotype was recovered from a man aged 45-65 years with COVID-19, enrolled during active disease. V and J are TRBV11-1 and TRBJ1-1, with D possibly TRBD1 on 6 matching bases. The sequencing sample was made of peripheral blood. The CDR3 spells CASSFGRGNTEAFF. For the CDR3, the DNA is TGTGCCAGCAGCTTCGGCAGGGGGAACACTGAAGCTTTCTTT. Using reference TRBV11-1 and TRBJ1-1 for the parts outside the CDR3, the full variable domain is EAEVAQSPRYKITEKSQAVAFWCDPISGHATLYWYRQILGQGPELLVQFQDESVVDDSQLPKDRFSAERLKGVDSTLKIQPAELGDSAMYLCASSFGRGNTEAFFGQGTRLTVV.